A single sample gave rise to the 17 T cell receptor beta chains below, sequenced in a study of regulatory and conventional T cells in RAG deficiency. The assay was immunoSEQ multiplex PCR, and TCRdb's table has in-frame clones only and misses some. The sample has approximately 46,000 clones, around 90% seen once. Genomic DNA came from blood conventional CD4+ T cells gated CD25-low CD127-high. These sequences were also reported in another study, on regulatory T cells. That source adds: Amplification used 52 TRBV primers and 13 TRBJ primers.

The sample comprised CD4+ effector T cells sorted from blood. The source of these receptors is a human donor in good health.

V usage is TRBV5-1 and J usage is TRBJ2-1, with 11 bases fitting TRBD2. The CDR3 runs to 15 residues. CDR1 and CDR2 (germline): SGHRS, YFSETQ. The junction had 1 base not matched to a gene; V was cut back by 4 bases and J by 1 base. The chain's CDR3 is CASSTSGSSYNEQFF. The CDR3 DNA is TGCGCCAGCAGCACTAGCGGGAGTTCCTACAATGAGCAGTTCTTC.

The chain recombines TRBV4-1 with TRBJ2-4; D is ambiguous. In germline, CDR1 is MGHRA, CDR2 YSYEKL. Trimming pared 1 base from V and 7 bases from J, leaving 11 bases between. The CDR3 totals 14 residues. The CDR3 DNA sequence: TGCGCCAGCAGCCAAGGATTCGTACATAACATTCAGTACTTC. Protein product: CASSQGFVHNIQYF.

The chain is built from TRBV20-1 and TRBJ1-2; no clear D. V lost 3 bases and J 7 bases, leaving 9 bases between the germline ends. This CDR3 spans 11 amino acids. The germline V gene has CDR1 DFQATT and CDR2 SNEGSKA (reference sequence). Here the CDR3 DNA reads TGCAGTGCTAGCGACGGTTCTGGCTACACCTTC. Its translation is CSASDGSGYTF.

V is TRBV21-1 and J is TRBJ1-2. TRBV21-1 is a documented pseudogene. CDR3 length: 15 amino acids. The CDR3 region is CASSPLERGEYGYTF. CDR3 sequence (DNA): TGTGCCAGCAGCCCCCTGGAGAGGGGGGAATACGGCTACACCTTC.

The CDR3 DNA follows: TGTGCCAGTAGTATAGATCCTACAGGGGCTAATGAAAAACTGTTTTTT. Protein sequence: CASSIDPTGANEKLFF. The V gene is TRBV19, the J gene TRBJ1-4, with 7 bases matching TRBD1. The ends lost 0 bases at V and 3 bases at J; junction bases unmatched: 4. In germline, CDR1 is LNHDA, CDR2 SQIVND (reference sequence). The CDR3 contains 16 residues.

The chain couples TRBV18 to TRBJ2-5, with 8 nucleotides matching TRBD1. The DNA end favors TRBJ2-7, so the J call may be wrong. Germline assignment: CDR1 KGHSH and CDR2 LQKENI. The CDR3 runs to 15 residues. CDR3 residues: CASSPPEVRGREQYF. Written as DNA, the CDR3 is TGTGCCAGCTCACCACCGGAGGTCAGGGGGCGCGAGCAGTACTTC.

The rearrangement uses TRBV18 and TRBJ1-1, with 7 nucleotides matching TRBD1. Per germline, CDR1 KGHSH and CDR2 LQKENI. The CDR3 contains 15 residues. Trimming removed 3 bases from V and 6 bases from J; junction bases left unmatched: 10. The CDR3 DNA sequence: TGTGCCAGCTCACCTCTACAGGGGTTCAGAGCTGAAGCTTTCTTT. Amino acids: CASSPLQGFRAEAFF.

The chain couples TRBV30 to TRBJ1-5; D is perhaps TRBD1 (5 bases). V was pared by 2 bases and J by 2 bases, with 16 bases between. Germline values: CDR1 GTSNPN, CDR2 SVGIG (reference sequence). The CDR3 extends over 16 amino acids. The CDR3 region has the DNA TGTGCCTGGAGTATTACAGGCTCTTTACGCAATCAGCCCCAGCATTTT. Its protein is CAWSITGSLRNQPQHF.

The chain recombines TRBV5-1 with TRBJ1-2; 8 nucleotides agree with TRBD1. V lost 2 bases to trimming and J lost 0 bases; unmatched junction nucleotides: 3. Germline CDR1 reads SGHRS; CDR2 reads YFSETQ. There are 15 residues in the CDR3. This CDR3 reads CASSLGTGANYGYTF. CDR3 bases: TGCGCCAGCAGCTTAGGGACAGGCGCTAACTATGGCTACACCTTC.

In this sample, this clone turned up a few times. The chain links TRBV18 to TRBJ1-3; no firm D call. Trimming took off 0 bases at V and 1 base at J, with 10 bases between the two ends. Germline V gene data show CDR1 as KGHSH and CDR2 as LQKENI. This CDR3 has 16 residues. The CDR3: CASSPPGSSSGNTIYF. In nucleotides, the CDR3 is TGTGCCAGCTCACCACCGGGATCGTCATCTGGAAACACCATATATTTT.

V is TRBV6-6 and J is TRBJ2-3, with 8 nucleotides matching TRBD1. The CDR3 runs to 15 residues. CDR1 and CDR2 from the germline V gene are MNHNY and SVGAGI (reference sequence). V shed 6 bases, J shed 1 base, and the junction held 6 bases outside the gene matches. In nucleotides, the CDR3 is TGTGCCAGCAGGCACAGGGGGAGAGGCACAGATACGCAGTATTTT. Translation: CASRHRGRGTDTQYF.

V usage is TRBV14 and J usage is TRBJ1-6, with 11 bases aligning to TRBD1. The CDR3 has 15 residues. V dropped 6 bases and J dropped 7; count of bases not matched to a gene: 5. The germline V gene has CDR1 SGHDN and CDR2 FVKESK. The CDR3, as DNA: TGTGCCAGCAGTCCGGGACAGGGGGTAAATTCACCCCTCCACTTT. Translation gives CASSPGQGVNSPLHF.

The sample holds one count of this clone. The chain is built from TRBV5-4 and TRBJ1-2, with TRBD1 matching over 9 bases. Per the germline V gene, CDR1 is SGHNT and CDR2 is YYREEE (reference sequence). The CDR3 sequence is 15 residues long. J gave up 6 bases and V 2 bases, and 8 bases lay outside the gene matches. In DNA form, the CDR3 reads TGTGCCAGCAGCTTTTTGGGACAGGGTAGGAATGGCTACACCTTC. Protein: CASSFLGQGRNGYTF.

This clone was counted once. The J gene is TRBJ2-5, the V gene TRBV5-6; 10 positions agree with TRBD2. The J call could be wrong; TRBJ2-7 is a better fit for the DNA end. The CDR3 consists of 16 residues. The germline V gene encodes CDR1 SGHDT and CDR2 YYEEEE. The CDR3 DNA reads as TGTGCCAGCAGCTTGGGGATGGAGCGGGGGGGCCACGAGCAGTACTTC. Its protein product is CASSLGMERGGHEQYF.

Notes on this clone: The germline gene is not matched at one end of the junction; a read error may be the cause. The chain couples TRBV6-1 to TRBJ1-2; 7 nucleotides align to TRBD1. CDR1 MNHNS and CDR2 SASEGT come from the germline V gene. This CDR3 spans 15 amino acids. The CDR3 is CAGSKPGQPSYGYTF. The CDR3 nucleotides are TGTGCCGGCAGTAAACCGGGACAGCCTTCCTATGGCTACACCTTC.

This chain connects TRBV9 to TRBJ1-2; 7 nucleotides line up with TRBD1. V dropped 2 bases and J dropped 4; count of bases not matched to a gene: 8. The germline V gene encodes CDR1 SGDLS and CDR2 YYNGEE. CDR3 length: 15 residues. The CDR3 is CASSVNSGTAYGYTF. CDR3 DNA sequence: TGTGCCAGCAGCGTTAATTCCGGGACAGCCTATGGCTACACCTTC.

The chain links TRBV28 to TRBJ1-2; tentative D call: TRBD1 (5 bases). Trimming pared 6 bases from V and 1 base from J, leaving 15 bases between. Germline V CDR1 and CDR2: MDHEN, SYDVKM. The length of the CDR3 is 15 residues. This chain's CDR3 is CASRNFGDRNYGYTF. CDR3 sequence (DNA): TGTGCCAGCAGAAACTTTGGGGACCGTAACTATGGCTACACCTTC.